This T cell receptor (beta chain) was identified in a study of cytomegalovirus exposure and HLA in healthy donors. V lost 3 bases and J 5 bases, leaving 13 bases between the germline ends. Germline V lookup: CDR1 SQVTM, CDR2 ANQGSEA. The CDR3 has 13 amino acids. 13 Jbeta primers and 60 Vbeta primers were used for the PCR. Assay: immunoSEQ multiplex PCR; the TCRdb copy retains only in-frame clones and omits some. The table includes 150,000 to 200,000 clones, over 70% detected once. The receptor comes from a woman in her 50s in good health and CMV-seropositive. V is TRBV29-1 and J is TRBJ1-1, with D uncertain. The sample consisted of PBMCs. Here the CDR3 DNA reads TGCAGCGTTGACGGGTCCAGTCGGACTGAAGCTTTCTTT. Translating gives CSVDGSSRTEAFF.